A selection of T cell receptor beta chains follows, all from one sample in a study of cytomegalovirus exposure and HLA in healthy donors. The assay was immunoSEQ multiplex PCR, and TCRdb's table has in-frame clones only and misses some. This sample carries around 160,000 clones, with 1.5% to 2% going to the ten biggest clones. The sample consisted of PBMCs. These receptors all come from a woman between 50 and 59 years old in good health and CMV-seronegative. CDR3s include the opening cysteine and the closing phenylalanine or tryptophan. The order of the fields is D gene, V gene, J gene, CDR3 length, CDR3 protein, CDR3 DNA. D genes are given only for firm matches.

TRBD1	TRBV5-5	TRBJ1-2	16	CASSLAPGQGRYGYTF	TGTGCCAGCAGCTTGGCCCCGGGACAGGGGAGGTATGGCTACACCTTC
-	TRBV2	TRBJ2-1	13	CASSVQADNEQFF	TGTGCCAGCAGCGTACAGGCGGACAATGAGCAGTTCTTC
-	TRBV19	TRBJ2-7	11	CASSSSYEQYF	TGTGCCAGTAGCTCTTCCTACGAGCAGTACTTC
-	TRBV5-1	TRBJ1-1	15	CASSFGGLGSTEAFF	TGCGCCAGCAGCTTCGGGGGTTTGGGGAGCACTGAAGCTTTCTTT
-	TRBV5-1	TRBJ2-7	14	CASSFQGSPYEQYF	TGCGCCAGCAGCTTTCAGGGTTCCCCCTACGAGCAGTACTTC
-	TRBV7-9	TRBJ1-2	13	CASSPFSGNGYTF	TGTGCCAGCAGCCCATTCTCGGGGAATGGCTACACCTTC
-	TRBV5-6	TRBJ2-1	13	CASSLDRANEQFF	TGTGCCAGCAGCTTAGATAGAGCAAATGAGCAGTTCTTC
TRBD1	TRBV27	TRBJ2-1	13	CASSTTGYNEQFF	TGTGCCAGCAGTACGACAGGGTACAATGAGCAGTTCTTC
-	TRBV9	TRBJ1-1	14	CASSPGGSHTEAFF	TGTGCCAGCAGCCCCGGCGGGAGCCACACTGAAGCTTTCTTT
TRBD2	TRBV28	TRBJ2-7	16	CASSLLVAGGPYEQYF	TGTGCCAGCAGTTTATTAGTAGCGGGGGGGCCATACGAGCAGTACTTC
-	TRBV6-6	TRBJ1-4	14	CASSQGTQNEKLFF	TGTGCCAGCAGTCAGGGAACCCAAAATGAAAAACTGTTTTTT
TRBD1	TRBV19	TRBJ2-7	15	CASSRETGGSYEQYF	TGTGCCAGTAGTAGAGAGACAGGGGGATCCTACGAGCAGTACTTC
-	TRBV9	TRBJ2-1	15	CASSPLRQGHNEQFF	TGTGCCAGCAGCCCCCTGAGGCAGGGGCACAATGAGCAGTTCTTC
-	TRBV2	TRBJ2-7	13	CASTVTPLSEQYF	TGTGCCAGCACAGTGACACCCCTCTCCGAGCAGTACTTC
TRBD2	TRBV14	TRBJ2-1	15	CASSQGLADYNEQFF	TGTGCCAGCAGCCAAGGACTAGCGGATTACAATGAGCAGTTCTTC
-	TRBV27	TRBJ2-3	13	CASSMGGTDTQYF	TGTGCCAGCAGTATGGGGGGAACAGATACGCAGTATTTT
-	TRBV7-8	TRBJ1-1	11	CASSPGRGAFF	TGTGCCAGCAGCCCGGGGAGAGGAGCTTTCTTT
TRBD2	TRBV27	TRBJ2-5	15	CASSPFSGGGETQYF	TGTGCCAGCAGTCCTTTTTCGGGGGGTGGCGAGACCCAGTACTTC
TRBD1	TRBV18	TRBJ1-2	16	CASSLGQGDSNYGYTF	TGTGCCAGCTCACTAGGACAGGGGGACTCTAACTATGGCTACACCTTC
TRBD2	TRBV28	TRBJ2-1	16	CASSSGLGLSYNEQFF	TGTGCCAGCAGTTCCGGACTAGGTCTCTCCTACAATGAGCAGTTCTTC
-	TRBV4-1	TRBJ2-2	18	CASSQARTERNFTGELFF	TGCGCCAGCAGCCAAGCAAGGACAGAGAGAAACTTCACCGGGGAGCTGTTTTTT
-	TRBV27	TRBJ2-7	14	CASSWTGFGYEQYF	TGTGCCAGCAGTTGGACGGGGTTCGGGTACGAGCAGTACTTC
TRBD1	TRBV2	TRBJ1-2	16	CASSARGQGDFYGYTF	TGTGCCAGCAGTGCCAGAGGACAGGGTGACTTCTATGGCTACACCTTC
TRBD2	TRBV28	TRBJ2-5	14	CASSLAGGRKTQYF	TGTGCCAGCAGTTTGGCCGGGGGGAGAAAGACCCAGTACTTC
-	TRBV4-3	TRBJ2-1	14	CASSQRYDYNEQFF	TGCGCCAGCAGCCAACGGTATGACTACAATGAGCAGTTCTTC
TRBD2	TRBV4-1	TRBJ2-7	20	CASSQDVSGFVTRGSYEQYF	TGCGCCAGCAGCCAAGATGTGTCGGGGTTTGTAACGCGGGGGAGCTACGAGCAGTACTTC
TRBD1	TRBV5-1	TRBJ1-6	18	CASSLSGTGRARGSPLHF	TGCGCCAGCAGCTTGAGTGGGACAGGCCGAGCCCGGGGGTCACCCCTCCACTTT
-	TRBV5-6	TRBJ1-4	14	CASSPLSGNEKLFF	TGTGCCAGCAGCCCGCTCTCGGGTAATGAAAAACTGTTTTTT
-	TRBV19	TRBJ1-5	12	CASSISGVSQHF	TGTGCCAGTAGTATATCGGGGGTGTCCCAGCATTTT
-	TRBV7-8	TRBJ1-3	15	CASSLRFGSGNTIYF	TGTGCCAGCAGCTTACGGTTTGGCTCTGGAAACACCATATATTTT
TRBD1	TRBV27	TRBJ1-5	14	CASKQGQGSQPQHF	TGTGCCAGCAAACAAGGACAGGGAAGTCAGCCCCAGCATTTT
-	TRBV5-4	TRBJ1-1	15	CASSQRTRINTEAFF	TGTGCCAGCAGCCAACGGACTCGTATAAACACTGAAGCTTTCTTT
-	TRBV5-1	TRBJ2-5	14	CASSFDKSSGTQYF	TGCGCCAGCAGCTTTGACAAATCCTCCGGGACCCAGTACTTC
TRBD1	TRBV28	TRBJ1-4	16	CASSRPSGGWHEKLFF	TGTGCCAGCAGTCGACCCTCAGGGGGTTGGCATGAAAAACTGTTTTTT
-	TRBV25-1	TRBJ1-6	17	CASSRFSGDFIASPLHF	TGTGCCAGCAGCCGGTTTAGCGGGGATTTTATAGCTTCACCCCTCCACTTT
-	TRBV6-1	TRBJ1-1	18	CASSEALYYPSGNTEAFF	TGTGCCAGCAGTGAAGCGCTGTATTACCCCAGCGGGAACACTGAAGCTTTCTTT
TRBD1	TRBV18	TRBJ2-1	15	CASSPPRTGDNEQFF	TGTGCCAGCTCACCACCGCGGACAGGGGACAATGAGCAGTTCTTC
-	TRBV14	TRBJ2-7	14	CASSQAAVLREQYF	TGTGCCAGCAGCCAAGCAGCGGTCCTACGGGAGCAGTACTTC
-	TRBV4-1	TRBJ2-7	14	CASSQGSELGEQYF	TGCGCCAGCAGCCAAGGAAGTGAACTCGGGGAGCAGTACTTC